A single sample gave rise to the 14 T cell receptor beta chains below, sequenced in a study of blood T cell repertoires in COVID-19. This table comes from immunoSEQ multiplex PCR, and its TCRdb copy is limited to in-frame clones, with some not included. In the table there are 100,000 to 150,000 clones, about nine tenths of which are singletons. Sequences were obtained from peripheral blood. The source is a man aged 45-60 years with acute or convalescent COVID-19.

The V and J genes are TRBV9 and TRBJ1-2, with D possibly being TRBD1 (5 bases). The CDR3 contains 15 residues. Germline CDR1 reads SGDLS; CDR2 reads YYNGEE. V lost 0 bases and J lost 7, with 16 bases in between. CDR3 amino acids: CASSVEAGNGFGYTF. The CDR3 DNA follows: TGTGCCAGCAGCGTAGAAGCAGGGAACGGCTTTGGCTACACCTTC.

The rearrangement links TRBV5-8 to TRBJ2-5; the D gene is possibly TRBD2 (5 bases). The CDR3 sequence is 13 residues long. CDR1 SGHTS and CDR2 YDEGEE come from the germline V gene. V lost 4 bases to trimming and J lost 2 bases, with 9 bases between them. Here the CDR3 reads CASSLGRQETQYF. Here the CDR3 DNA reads TGTGCCAGCAGCCTAGGGAGACAAGAGACCCAGTACTTC.

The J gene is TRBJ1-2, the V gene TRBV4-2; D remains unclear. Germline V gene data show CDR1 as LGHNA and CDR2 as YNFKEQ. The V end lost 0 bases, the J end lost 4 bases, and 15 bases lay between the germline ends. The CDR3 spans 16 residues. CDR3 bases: TGTGCCAGCAGCCAAGATCTGGAGGGATTGGGCTATGGCTACACCTTC. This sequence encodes CASSQDLEGLGYGYTF.

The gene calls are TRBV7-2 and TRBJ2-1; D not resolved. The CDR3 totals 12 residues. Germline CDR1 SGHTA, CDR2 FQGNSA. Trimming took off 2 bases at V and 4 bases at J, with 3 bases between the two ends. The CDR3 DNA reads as TGTGCCAGCAGCTTACCATACAATGAGCAGTTCTTC. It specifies CASSLPYNEQFF.

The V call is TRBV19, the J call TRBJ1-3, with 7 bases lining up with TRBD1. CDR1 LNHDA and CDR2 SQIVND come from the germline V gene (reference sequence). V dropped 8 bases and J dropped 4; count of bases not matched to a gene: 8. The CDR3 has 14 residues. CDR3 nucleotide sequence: TGTGCCAGTTTGGACAGGTCGCCGGGAAACACCATATATTTT. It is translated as CASLDRSPGNTIYF.

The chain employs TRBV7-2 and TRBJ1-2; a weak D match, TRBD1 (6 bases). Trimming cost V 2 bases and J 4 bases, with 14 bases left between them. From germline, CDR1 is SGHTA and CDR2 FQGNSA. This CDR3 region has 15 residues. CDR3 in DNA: TGTGCCAGCAGCTTACGAGGGGGGGCGGCCTATGGCTACACCTTC. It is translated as CASSLRGGAAYGYTF. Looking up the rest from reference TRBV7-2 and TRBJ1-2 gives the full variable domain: GAGVSQSPSNKVTEKGKDVELRCDPISGHTALYWYRQSLGQGLEFLIYFQGNSAPDKSGLPSDRFSAERTGGSVSTLTIQRTQQEDSAVYLCASSLRGGAAYGYTFGSGTRLTVV.

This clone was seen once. The CDR3 DNA is TGTGCCAGCAGTTTGACAGCCCGAACGACCATATATTTT. Its translation: CASSLTARTTIYF. The rearrangement uses TRBV28 and TRBJ1-3; tentative D call: TRBD1 (5 bases). The length of the CDR3 is 13 residues. CDR1 is MDHEN and CDR2 is SYDVKM in the germline V gene. The ends were cut back, 3 bases at V and 10 bases at J, with 13 bases in the middle.

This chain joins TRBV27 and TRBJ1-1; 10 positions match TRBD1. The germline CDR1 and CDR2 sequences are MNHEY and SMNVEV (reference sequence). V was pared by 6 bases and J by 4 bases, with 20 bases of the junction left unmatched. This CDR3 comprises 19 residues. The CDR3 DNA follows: TGTGCCAGCAGCTCGGGGCTCGGACAGGGGGGTTTACGGGGCACTGAAGCTTTCTTT. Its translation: CASSSGLGQGGLRGTEAFF.

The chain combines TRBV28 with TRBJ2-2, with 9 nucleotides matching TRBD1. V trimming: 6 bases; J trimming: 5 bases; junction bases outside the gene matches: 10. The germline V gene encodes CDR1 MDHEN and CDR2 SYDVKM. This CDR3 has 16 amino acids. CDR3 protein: CASRLIPGQGTGELFF. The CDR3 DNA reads TGTGCCAGCAGATTAATACCGGGACAGGGAACCGGGGAGCTGTTTTTT.

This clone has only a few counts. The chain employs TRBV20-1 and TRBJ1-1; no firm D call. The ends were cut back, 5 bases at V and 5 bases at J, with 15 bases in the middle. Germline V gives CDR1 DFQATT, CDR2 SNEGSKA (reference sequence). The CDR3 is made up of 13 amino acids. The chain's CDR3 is CSARGLPGTEAFF. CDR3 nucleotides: TGCAGTGCTCGTGGTCTCCCGGGGACTGAAGCTTTCTTT.

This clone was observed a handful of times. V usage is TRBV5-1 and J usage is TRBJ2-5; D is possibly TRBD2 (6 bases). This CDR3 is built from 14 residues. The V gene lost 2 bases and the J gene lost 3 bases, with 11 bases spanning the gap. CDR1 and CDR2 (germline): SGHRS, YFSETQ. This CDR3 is CASSLGREKETQYF. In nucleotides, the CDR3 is TGCGCCAGCAGCTTAGGACGGGAGAAAGAGACCCAGTACTTC.

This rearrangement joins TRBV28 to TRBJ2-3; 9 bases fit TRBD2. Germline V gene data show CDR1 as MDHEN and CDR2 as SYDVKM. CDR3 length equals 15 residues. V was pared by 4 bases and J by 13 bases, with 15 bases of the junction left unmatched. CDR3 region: CASSSIAGESLSEYF. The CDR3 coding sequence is TGTGCCAGCAGTTCAATAGCGGGAGAATCTCTGTCTGAGTATTTT.

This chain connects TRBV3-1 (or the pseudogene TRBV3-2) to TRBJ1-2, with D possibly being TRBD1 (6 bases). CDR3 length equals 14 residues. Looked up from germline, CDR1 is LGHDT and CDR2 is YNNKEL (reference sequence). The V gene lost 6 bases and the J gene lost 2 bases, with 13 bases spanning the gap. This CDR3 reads CASRPTGQNYGYTF. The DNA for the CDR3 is TGTGCCAGCAGACCTACTGGACAGAACTATGGCTACACCTTC.

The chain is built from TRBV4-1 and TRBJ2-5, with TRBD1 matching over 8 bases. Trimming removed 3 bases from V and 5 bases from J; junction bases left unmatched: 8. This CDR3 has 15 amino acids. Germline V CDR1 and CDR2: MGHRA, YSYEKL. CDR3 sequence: CASSQQGQVEETQYF. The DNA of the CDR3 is TGCGCCAGCAGCCAGCAGGGACAGGTGGAGGAGACCCAGTACTTC.